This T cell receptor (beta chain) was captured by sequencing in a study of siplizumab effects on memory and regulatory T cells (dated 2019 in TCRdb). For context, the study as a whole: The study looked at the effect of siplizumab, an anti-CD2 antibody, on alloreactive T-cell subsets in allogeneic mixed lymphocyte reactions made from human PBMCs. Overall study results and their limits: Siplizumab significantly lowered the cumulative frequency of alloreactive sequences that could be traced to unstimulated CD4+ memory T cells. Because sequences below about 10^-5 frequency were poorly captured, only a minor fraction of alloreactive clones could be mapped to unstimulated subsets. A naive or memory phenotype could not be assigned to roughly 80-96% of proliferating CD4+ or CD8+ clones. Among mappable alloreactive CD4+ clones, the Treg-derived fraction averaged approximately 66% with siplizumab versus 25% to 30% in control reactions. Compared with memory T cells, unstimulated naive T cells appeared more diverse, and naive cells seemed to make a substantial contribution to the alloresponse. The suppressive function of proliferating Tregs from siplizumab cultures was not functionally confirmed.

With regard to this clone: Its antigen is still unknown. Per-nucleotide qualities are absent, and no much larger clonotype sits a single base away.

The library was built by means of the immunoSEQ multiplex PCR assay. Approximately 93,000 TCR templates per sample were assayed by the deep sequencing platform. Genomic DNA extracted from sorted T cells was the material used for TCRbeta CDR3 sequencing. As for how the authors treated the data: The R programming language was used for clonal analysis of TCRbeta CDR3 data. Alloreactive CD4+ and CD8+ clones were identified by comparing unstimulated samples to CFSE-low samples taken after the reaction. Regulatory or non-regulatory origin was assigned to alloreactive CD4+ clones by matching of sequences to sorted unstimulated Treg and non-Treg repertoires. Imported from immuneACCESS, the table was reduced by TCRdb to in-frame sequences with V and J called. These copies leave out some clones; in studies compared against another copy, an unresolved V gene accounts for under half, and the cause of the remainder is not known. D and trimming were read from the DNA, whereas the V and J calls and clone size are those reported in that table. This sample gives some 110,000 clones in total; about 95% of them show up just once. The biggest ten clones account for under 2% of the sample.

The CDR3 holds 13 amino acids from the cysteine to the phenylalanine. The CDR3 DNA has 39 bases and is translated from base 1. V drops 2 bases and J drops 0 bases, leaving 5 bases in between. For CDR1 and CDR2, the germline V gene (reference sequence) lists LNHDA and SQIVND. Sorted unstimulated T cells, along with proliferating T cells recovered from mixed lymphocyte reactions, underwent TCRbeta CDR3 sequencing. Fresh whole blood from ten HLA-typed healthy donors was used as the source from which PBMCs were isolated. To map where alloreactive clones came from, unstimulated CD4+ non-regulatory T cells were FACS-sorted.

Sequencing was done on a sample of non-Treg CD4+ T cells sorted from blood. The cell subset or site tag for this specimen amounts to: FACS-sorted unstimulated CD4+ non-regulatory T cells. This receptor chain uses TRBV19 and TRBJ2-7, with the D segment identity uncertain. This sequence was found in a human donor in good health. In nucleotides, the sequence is TGTGCCAGTAGTATAACAAGCTCCTACGAGCAGTACTTC. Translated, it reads CASSITSSYEQYF.